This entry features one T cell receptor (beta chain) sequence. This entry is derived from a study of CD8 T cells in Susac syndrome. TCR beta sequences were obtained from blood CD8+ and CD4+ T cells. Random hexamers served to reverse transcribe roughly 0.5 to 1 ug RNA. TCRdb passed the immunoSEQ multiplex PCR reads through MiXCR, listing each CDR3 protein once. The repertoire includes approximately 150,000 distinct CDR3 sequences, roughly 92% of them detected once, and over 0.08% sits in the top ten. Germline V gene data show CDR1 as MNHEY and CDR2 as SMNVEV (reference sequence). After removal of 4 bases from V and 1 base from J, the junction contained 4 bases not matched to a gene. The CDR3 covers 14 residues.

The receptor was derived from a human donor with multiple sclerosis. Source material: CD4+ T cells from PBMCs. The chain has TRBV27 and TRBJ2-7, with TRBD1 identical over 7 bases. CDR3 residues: CASSSPGQSYEQYF. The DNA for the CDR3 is TGTGCCAGCAGTTCCCCGGGACAGTCCTACGAGCAGTACTTC.